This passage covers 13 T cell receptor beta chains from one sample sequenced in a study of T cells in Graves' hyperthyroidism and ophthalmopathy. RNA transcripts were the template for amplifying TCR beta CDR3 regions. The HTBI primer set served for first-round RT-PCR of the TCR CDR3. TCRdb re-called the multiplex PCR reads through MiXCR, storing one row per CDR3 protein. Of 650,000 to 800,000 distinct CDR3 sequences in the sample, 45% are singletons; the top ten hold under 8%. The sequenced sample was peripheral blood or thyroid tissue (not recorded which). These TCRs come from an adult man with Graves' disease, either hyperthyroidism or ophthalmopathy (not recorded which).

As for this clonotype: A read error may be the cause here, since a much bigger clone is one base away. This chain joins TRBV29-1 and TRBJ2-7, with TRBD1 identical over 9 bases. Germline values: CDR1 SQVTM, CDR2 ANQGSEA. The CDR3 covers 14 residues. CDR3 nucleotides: TGCAGCGCTGAAGGCGGGACAGGGTCCTACGAGCAGTACTTC. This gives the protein CSAEGGTGSYEQYF.

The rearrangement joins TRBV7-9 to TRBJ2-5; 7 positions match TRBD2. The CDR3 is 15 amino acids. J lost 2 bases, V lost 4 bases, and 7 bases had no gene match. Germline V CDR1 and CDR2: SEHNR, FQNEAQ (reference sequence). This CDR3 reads CASSSSSGLQETQYF. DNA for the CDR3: TGTGCCAGCAGCTCGTCTAGCGGACTACAAGAGACCCAGTACTTC. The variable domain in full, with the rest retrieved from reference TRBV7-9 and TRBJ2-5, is DTGVSQNPRHKITKRGQNVTFRCDPISEHNRLYWYRQTLGQGPEFLTYFQNEAQLEKSRLLSDRFSAERPKGSFSTLEIQRTEQGDSAMYLCASSSSSGLQETQYFGPGTRLLVL.

This CDR3 is CSVEDRHEKLFF. The CDR3 DNA follows: TGCAGCGTTGAAGACCGGCATGAAAAACTGTTTTTT. V usage is TRBV29-1 and J usage is TRBJ1-4; D ambiguous. Germline V gene sequence: CDR1 SQVTM, CDR2 ANQGSEA. Trimming removed 0 bases at V and 6 bases at J, with 5 bases between. CDR3 size: 12 residues.

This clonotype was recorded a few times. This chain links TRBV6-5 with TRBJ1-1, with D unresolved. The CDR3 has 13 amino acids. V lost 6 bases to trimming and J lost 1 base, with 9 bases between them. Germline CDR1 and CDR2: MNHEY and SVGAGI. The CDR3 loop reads CASRLKSNTEAFF. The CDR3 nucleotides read TGTGCCAGCAGGTTGAAGTCGAACACTGAAGCTTTCTTT.

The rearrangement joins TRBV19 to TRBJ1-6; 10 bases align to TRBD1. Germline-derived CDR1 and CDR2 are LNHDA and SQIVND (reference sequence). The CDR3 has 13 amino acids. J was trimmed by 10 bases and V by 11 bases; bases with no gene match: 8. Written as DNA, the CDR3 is TGTGCCTGGGCCAGACAGGGGGCATCACCCCTCCACTTT. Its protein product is CAWARQGASPLHF.

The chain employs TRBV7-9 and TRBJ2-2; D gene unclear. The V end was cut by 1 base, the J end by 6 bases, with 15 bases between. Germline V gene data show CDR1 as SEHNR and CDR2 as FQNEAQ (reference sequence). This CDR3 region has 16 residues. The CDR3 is CASSLERRAVAGELFF. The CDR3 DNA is TGTGCCAGCAGCTTAGAGCGTAGGGCCGTCGCCGGGGAGCTGTTTTTT.

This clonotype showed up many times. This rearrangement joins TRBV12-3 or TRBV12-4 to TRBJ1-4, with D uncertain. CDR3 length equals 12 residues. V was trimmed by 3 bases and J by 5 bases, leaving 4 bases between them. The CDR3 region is CASSFRNEKLFF. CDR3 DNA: TGTGCCAGCAGTTTCAGAAATGAAAAACTGTTTTTT.

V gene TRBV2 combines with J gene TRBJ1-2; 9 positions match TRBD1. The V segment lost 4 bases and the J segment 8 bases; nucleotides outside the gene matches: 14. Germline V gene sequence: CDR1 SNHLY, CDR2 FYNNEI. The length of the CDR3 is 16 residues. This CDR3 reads CASSGRPGTGNGGYTF. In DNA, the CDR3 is TGTGCCAGCAGTGGTCGCCCCGGGACAGGGAATGGCGGCTACACCTTC.

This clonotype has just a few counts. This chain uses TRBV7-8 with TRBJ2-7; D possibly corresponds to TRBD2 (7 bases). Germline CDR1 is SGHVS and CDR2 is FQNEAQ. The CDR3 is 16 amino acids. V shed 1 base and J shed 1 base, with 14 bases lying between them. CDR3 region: CASSLEGGGLSYEQYF. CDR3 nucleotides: TGTGCCAGCAGCTTAGAGGGGGGGGGGCTATCCTACGAGCAGTACTTC.

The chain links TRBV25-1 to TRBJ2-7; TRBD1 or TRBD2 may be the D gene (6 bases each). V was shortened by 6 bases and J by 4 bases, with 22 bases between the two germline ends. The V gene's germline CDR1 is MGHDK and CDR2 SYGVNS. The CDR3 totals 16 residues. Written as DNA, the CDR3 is TGTGCCAGCAGCCAAGATGCAGCGAGGGGGAGGTACGAGCAGTACTTC. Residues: CASSQDAARGRYEQYF.

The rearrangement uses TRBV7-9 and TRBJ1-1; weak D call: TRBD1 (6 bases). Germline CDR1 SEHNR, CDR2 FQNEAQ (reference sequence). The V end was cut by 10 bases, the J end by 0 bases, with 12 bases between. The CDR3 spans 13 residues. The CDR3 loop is CATQGRMNTEAFF. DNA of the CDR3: TGTGCCACACAGGGCAGGATGAACACTGAAGCTTTCTTT.

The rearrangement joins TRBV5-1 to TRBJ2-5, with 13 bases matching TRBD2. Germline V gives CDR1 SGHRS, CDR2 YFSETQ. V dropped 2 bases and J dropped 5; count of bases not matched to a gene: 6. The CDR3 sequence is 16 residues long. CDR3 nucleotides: TGCGCCAGCAGCTTCCTCCGGACTAGCGGGAGTGAGACCCAGTACTTC. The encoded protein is CASSFLRTSGSETQYF.

CDR3: CSASLTSGTGGSPLHF. DNA for the CDR3: TGCAGTGCTAGTTTGACCTCCGGGACGGGGGGATCACCCCTCCACTTT. The chain has TRBV20-1 and TRBJ1-6; TRBD1 is a possible D gene (5 bases). The V gene lost 3 bases and the J gene lost 10 bases, with 22 bases spanning the gap. Germline V gives CDR1 DFQATT, CDR2 SNEGSKA (reference sequence). The CDR3 has 16 amino acids.